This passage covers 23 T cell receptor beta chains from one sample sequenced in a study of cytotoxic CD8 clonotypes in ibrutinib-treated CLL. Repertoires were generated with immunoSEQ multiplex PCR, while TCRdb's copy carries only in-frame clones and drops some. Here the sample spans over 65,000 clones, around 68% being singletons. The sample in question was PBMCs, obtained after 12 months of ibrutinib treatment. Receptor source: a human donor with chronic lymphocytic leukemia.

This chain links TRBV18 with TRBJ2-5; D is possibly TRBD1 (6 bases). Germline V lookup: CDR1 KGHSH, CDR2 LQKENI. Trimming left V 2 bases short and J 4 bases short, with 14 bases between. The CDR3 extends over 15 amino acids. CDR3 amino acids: CASSPFNRVSETQYF. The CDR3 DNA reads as TGTGCCAGCTCACCATTTAACAGGGTATCAGAGACCCAGTACTTC.

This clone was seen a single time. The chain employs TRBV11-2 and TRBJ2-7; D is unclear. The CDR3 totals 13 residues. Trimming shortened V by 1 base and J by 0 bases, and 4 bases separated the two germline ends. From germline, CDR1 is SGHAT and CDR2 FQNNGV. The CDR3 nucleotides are TGTGCCAGCAGCTTAGGCCCCTCCTACGAGCAGTACTTC. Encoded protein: CASSLGPSYEQYF.

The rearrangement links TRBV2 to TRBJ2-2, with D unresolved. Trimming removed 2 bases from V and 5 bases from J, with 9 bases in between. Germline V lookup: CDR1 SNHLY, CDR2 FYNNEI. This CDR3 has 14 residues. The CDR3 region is CASSERTWTGELFF. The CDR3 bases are TGTGCCAGCAGTGAAAGGACGTGGACCGGGGAGCTGTTTTTT. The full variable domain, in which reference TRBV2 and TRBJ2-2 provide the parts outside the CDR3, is EPEVTQTPSHQVTQMGQEVILRCVPISNHLYFYWYRQILGQKVEFLVSFYNNEISEKSEIFDDQFSVERPDGSNFTLKIRSTKLEDSAMYFCASSERTWTGELFFGEGSRLTVL.

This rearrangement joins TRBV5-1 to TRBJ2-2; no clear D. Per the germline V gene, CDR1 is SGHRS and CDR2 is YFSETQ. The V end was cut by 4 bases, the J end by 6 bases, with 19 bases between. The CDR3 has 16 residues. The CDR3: CASSTLGSHIPGELFF. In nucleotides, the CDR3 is TGCGCCAGCAGCACTCTGGGGTCCCATATTCCCGGGGAGCTGTTTTTT.

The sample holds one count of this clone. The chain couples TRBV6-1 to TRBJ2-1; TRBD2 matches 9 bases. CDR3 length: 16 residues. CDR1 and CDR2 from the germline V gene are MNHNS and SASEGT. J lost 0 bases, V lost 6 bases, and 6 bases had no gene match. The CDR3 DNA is TGTGCCAGCAGGGAAAGCGGGGGGAGCTCCTACAATGAGCAGTTCTTC. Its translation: CASRESGGSSYNEQFF.

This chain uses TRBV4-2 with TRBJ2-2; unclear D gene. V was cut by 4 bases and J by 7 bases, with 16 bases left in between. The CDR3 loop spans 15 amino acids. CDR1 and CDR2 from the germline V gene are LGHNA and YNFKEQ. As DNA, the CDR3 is TGTGCCAGCAGCCCAGCCGGGCGGACCGGCGGGGAGCTGTTTTTT. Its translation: CASSPAGRTGGELFF.

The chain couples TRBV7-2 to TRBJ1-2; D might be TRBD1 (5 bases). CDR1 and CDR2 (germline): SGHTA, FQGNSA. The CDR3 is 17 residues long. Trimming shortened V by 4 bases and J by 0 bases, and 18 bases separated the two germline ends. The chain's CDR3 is CASSSRLGRAANYGYTF. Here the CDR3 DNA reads TGTGCCAGCAGCTCCCGTTTGGGCAGGGCGGCTAACTATGGCTACACCTTC. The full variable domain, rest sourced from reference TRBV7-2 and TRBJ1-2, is GAGVSQSPSNKVTEKGKDVELRCDPISGHTALYWYRQSLGQGLEFLIYFQGNSAPDKSGLPSDRFSAERTGGSVSTLTIQRTQQEDSAVYLCASSSRLGRAANYGYTFGSGTRLTVV.

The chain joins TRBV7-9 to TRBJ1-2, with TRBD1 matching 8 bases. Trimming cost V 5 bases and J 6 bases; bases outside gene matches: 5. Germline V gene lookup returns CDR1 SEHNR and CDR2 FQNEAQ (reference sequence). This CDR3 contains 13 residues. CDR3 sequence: CASSPEQGDGYTF. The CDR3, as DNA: TGTGCCAGCAGCCCCGAACAGGGGGATGGCTACACCTTC.

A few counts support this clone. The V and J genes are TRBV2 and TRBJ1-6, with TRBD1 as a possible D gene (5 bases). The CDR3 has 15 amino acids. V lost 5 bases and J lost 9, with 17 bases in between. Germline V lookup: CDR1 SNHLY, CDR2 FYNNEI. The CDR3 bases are TGTGCCAGCAGTTCCCCTTCGGGACCGATTTCACCCCTCCACTTT. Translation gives CASSSPSGPISPLHF.

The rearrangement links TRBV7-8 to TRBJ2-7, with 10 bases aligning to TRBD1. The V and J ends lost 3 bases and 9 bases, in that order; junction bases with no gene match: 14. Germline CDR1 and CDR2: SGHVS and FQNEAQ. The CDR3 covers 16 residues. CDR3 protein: CASSFTGTGAGLGQYF. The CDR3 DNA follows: TGTGCCAGCAGCTTTACCGGGACAGGGGCTGGGCTGGGGCAGTACTTC.

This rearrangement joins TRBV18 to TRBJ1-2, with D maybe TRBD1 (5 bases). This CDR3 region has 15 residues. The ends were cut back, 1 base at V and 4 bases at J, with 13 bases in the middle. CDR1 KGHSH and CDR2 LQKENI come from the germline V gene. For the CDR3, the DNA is TGTGCCAGCTCACCACGGGGCCGGGATGTCTATGGCTACACCTTC. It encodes CASSPRGRDVYGYTF.

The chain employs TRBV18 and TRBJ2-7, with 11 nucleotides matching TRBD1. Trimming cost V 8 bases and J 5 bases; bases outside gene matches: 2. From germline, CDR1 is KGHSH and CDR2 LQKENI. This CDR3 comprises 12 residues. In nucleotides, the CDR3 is TGTGCCAGCGGGGACAGGGGGAACGAGCAGTACTTC. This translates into CASGDRGNEQYF.

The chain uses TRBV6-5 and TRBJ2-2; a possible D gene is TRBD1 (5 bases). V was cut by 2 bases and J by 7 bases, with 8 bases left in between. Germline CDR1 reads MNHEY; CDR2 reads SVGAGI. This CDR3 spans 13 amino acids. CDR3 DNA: TGTGCCAGCAGTTACGGGGCTAGCGGGGAGCTGTTTTTT. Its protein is CASSYGASGELFF.

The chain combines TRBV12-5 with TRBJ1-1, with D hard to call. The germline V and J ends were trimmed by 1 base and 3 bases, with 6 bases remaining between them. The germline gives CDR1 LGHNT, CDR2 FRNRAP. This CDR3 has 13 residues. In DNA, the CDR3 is TGTGCTAGTGGTTTGGACGGGGACACTGAAGCTTTCTTT. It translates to CASGLDGDTEAFF.

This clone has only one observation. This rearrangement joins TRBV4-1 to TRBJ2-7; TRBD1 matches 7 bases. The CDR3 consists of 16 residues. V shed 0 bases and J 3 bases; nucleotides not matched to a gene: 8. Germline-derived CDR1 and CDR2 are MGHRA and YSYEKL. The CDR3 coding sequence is TGCGCCAGCAGCCAAGACCGACAGGGAACGGTCTACGAGCAGTACTTC. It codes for CASSQDRQGTVYEQYF.

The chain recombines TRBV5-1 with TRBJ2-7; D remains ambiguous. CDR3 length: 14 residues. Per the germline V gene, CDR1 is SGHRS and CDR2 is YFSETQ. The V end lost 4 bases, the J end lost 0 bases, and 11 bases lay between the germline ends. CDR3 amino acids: CASSPWEISYEQYF. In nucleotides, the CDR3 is TGCGCCAGCAGCCCCTGGGAAATCTCCTACGAGCAGTACTTC. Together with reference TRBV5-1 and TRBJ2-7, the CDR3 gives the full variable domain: KAGVTQTPRYLIKTRGQQVTLSCSPISGHRSVSWYQQTPGQGLQFLFEYFSETQRNKGNFPGRFSGRQFSNSRSEMNVSTLELGDSALYLCASSPWEISYEQYFGPGTRLTVT.

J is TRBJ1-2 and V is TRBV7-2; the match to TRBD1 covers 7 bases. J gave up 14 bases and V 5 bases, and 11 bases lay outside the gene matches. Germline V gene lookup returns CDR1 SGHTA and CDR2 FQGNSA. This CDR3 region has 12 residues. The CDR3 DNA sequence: TGTGCCAGCAGCCACAGAGGGACAGCTTTTACCTTC. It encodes CASSHRGTAFTF.

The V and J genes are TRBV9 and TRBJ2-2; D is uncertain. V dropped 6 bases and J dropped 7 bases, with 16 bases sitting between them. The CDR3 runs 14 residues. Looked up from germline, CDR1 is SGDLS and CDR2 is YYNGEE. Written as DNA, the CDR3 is TGTGCCAGCACCAAACCAGACGTGGTCGGGGAGCTGTTTTTT. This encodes CASTKPDVVGELFF.

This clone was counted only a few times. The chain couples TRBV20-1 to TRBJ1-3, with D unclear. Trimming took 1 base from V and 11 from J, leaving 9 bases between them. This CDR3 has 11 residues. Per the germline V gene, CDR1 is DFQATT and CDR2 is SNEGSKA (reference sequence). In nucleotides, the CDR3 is TGCAGTGCTAGAGGACTGGGCTCCATATATTTT. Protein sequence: CSARGLGSIYF.

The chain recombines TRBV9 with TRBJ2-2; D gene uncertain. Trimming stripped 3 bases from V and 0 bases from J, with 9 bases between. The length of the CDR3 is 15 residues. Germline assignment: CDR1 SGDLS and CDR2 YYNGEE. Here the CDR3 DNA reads TGTGCCAGCAGCGCCTTAGTGGCGAACACCGGGGAGCTGTTTTTT. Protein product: CASSALVANTGELFF.

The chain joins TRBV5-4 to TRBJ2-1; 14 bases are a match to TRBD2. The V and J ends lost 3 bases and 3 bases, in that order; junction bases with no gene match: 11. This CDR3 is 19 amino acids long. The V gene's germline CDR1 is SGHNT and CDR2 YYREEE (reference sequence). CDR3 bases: TGTGCCAGCAGCTCGGGTCCCGGGACTAGCGGGGGCCTCTACAATGAGCAGTTCTTC. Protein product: CASSSGPGTSGGLYNEQFF.

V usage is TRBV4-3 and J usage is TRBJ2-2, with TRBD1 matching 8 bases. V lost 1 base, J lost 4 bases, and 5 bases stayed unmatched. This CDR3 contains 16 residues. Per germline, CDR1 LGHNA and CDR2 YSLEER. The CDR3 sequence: CASSQADRVGTGELFF. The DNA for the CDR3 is TGCGCCAGCAGCCAAGCGGACAGGGTTGGCACCGGGGAGCTGTTTTTT.

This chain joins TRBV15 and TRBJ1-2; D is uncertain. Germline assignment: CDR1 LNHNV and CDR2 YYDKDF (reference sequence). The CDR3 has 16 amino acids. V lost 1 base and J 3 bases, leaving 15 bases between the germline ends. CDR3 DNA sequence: TGTGCCACCAGCAGAGTAGGCGCGGATCAATACTATGGCTACACCTTC. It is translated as CATSRVGADQYYGYTF.